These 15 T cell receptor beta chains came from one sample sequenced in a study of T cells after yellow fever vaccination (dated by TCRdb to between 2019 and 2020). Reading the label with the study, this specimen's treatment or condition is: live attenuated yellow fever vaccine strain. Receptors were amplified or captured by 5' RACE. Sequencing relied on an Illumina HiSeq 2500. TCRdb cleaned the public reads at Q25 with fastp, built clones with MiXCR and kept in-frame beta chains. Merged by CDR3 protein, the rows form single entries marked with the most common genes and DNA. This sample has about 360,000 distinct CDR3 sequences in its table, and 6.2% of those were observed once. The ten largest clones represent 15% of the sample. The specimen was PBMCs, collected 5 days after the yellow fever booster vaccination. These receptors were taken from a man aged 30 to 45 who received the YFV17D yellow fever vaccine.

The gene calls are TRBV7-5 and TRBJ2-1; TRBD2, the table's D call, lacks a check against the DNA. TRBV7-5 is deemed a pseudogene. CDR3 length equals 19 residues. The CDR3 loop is CSSVSPGSRSDQRDNEQFF. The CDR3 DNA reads TGTAGCTCTGTGTCTCCTGGCAGTAGAAGCGACCAGCGCGACAATGAGCAGTTCTTC.

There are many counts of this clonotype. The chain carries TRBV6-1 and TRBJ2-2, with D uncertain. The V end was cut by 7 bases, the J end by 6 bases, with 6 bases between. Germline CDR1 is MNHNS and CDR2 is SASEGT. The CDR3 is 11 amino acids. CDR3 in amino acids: CASKASGELFF. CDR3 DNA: TGTGCCAGCAAAGCCTCCGGGGAGCTGTTTTTT.

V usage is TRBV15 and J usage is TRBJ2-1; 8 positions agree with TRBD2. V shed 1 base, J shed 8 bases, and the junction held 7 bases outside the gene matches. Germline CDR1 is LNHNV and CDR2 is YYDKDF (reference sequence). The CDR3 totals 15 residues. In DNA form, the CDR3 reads TGTGCCACCAGCAGAGGAGGGACTAGGTATGATGAGCAGTTCTTC. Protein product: CATSRGGTRYDEQFF.

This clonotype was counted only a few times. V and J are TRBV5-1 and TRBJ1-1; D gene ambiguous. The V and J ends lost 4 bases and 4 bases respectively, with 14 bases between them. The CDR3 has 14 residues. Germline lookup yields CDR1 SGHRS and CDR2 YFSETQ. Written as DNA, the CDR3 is TGCGCCAGCAGCGTCGGACCCGGCGGCACTGAAGCTTTCTTT. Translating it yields CASSVGPGGTEAFF. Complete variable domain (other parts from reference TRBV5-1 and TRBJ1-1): KAGVTQTPRYLIKTRGQQVTLSCSPISGHRSVSWYQQTPGQGLQFLFEYFSETQRNKGNFPGRFSGRQFSNSRSEMNVSTLELGDSALYLCASSVGPGGTEAFFGQGTRLTVV.

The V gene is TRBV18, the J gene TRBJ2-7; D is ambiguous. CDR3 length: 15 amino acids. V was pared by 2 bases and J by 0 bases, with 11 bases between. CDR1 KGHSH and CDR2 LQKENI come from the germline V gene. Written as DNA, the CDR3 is TGTGCCAGCTCACCAAATCAACGGAACTCCTACGAGCAGTACTTC. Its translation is CASSPNQRNSYEQYF. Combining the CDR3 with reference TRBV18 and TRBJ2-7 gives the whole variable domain NAGVMQNPRHLVRRRGQEARLRCSPMKGHSHVYWYRQLPEEGLKFMVYLQKENIIDESGMPKERFSAEFPKEGPSILRIQQVVRGDSAAYFCASSPNQRNSYEQYFGPGTRLTVT.

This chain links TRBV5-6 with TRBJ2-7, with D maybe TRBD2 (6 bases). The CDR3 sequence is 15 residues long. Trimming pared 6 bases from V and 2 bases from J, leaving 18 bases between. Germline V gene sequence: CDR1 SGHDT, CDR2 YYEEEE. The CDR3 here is CASTPRGAGPYEQYF. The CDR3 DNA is TGTGCCAGCACCCCCCGCGGGGCAGGACCCTACGAGCAGTACTTC.

CDR3 loop: CSATEREPQEQYF. The CDR3 DNA sequence: TGCAGTGCGACCGAGCGGGAGCCTCAAGAGCAGTACTTC. The V gene is TRBV20-1, the J gene TRBJ2-7; 8 positions agree with TRBD2. CDR3 length equals 13 residues. Germline CDR1 DFQATT, CDR2 SNEGSKA (reference sequence). V dropped 6 bases and J dropped 7; count of bases not matched to a gene: 11.

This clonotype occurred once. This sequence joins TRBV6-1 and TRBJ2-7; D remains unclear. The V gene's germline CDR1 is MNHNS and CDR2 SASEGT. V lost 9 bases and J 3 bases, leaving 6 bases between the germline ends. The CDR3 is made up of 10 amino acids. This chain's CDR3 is CASAVYEQYF. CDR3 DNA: TGTGCCAGTGCGGTCTACGAGCAGTACTTC.

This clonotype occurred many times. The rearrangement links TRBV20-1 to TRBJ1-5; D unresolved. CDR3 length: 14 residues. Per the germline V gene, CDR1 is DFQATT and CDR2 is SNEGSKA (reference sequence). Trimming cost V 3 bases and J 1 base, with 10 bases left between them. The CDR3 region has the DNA TGCAGTGCTAGTCACAGCGCCAGCAATCAGCCCCAGCATTTT. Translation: CSASHSASNQPQHF.

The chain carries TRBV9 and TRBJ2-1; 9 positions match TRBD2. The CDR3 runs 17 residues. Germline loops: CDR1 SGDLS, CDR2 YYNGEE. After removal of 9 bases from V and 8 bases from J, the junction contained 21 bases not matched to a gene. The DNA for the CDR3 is TGTGCCACCTCCCGGGGGCCCATAGCGGGAGCGTCCCATGAGCAGTTCTTC. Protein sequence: CATSRGPIAGASHEQFF.

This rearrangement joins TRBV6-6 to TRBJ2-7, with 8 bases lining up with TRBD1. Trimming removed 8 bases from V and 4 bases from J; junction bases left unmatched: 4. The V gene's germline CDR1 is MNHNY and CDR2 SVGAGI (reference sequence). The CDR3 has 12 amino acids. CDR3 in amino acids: CASGQGDYEQYF. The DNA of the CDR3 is TGTGCCAGCGGACAGGGTGATTACGAGCAGTACTTC.

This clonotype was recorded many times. The CDR3 is CSVGRSSVLGEQFF. DNA of the CDR3: TGCAGCGTTGGTAGGAGCTCGGTTTTGGGTGAGCAGTTCTTC. V gene TRBV29-1 combines with J gene TRBJ2-1, with unresolved D. Germline V gene data show CDR1 as SQVTM and CDR2 as ANQGSEA. Trimming left V 4 bases short and J 9 bases short, with 19 bases between. This CDR3 comprises 14 residues.

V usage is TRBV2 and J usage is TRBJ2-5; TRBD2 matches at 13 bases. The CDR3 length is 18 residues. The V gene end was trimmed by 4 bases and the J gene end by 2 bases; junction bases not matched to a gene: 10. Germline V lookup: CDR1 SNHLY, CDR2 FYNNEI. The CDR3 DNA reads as TGTGCCAGCAGTGGGACGGAAAGGACTAGCGGGGGTCAAGAGACCCAGTACTTC. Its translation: CASSGTERTSGGQETQYF.

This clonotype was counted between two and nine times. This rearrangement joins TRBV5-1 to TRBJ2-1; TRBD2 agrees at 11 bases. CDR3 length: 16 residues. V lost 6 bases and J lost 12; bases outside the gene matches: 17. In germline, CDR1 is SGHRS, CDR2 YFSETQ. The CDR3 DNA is TGCGCCAGCACCCTGGGTCAGGGGATTGGGACTAGCGGGCAGTTCTTC. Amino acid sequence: CASTLGQGIGTSGQFF.

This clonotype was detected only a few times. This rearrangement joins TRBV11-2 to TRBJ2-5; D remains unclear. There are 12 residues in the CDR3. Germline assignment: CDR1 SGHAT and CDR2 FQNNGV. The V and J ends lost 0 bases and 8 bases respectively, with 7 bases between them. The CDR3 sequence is CASSLELSTQYF. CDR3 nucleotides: TGTGCCAGCAGCTTAGAGTTGAGCACCCAGTACTTC.